This TCR beta chain was identified during a study of T-cell reconstitution after alpha-beta-depleted transplantation in children. The junction had 4 bases not matched to a gene; V was cut back by 6 bases and J by 9 bases. CDR3 length: 13 residues. A TCRbeta library incorporating unique molecular identifiers was prepared. In TCRdb, the PCR reads were re-called with MiXCR into one record per CDR3 protein. The sample lists about 250,000 distinct CDR3 sequences; roughly a quarter were seen once. This clonotype was recorded many times. The chain couples TRBV12-3 or TRBV12-4 to TRBJ2-1, with TRBD2 matching 11 bases. The material was PBMCs, mostly from graft donor cells, obtained 360 days after TCRalphabeta/CD19-depleted stem cell transplant. The sequence came from a female patient aged 2-9 years who had a stem cell transplant for congenital amegakaryocytic thrombocytopenia, so the T cells may come from the graft donor. As DNA, the CDR3 is TGTGCCAGCAGCATAGGGACTAGCGGTGAGCAGTTCTTC. Translating gives CASSIGTSGEQFF.